The 28 T cell receptor beta chains listed next were all sequenced from one sample in a study of T-cell memory formation after mild COVID-19. TCRdb analysed the 5' RACE reads with MiXCR anew, one entry per CDR3 protein. The sample shows hundreds of thousands of distinct CDR3 sequences, roughly 19% of them seen only once. The material sequenced was PBMCs or a T cell subset sorted from them (not recorded which). The source of these receptors is a man aged 18 to 29 who had mild COVID-19 (a few samples of this study predate the infection). Cell type and time point are not known.

This clonotype has a count of ten or more. This sequence joins TRBV20-1 and TRBJ2-1, with D tentatively TRBD1 (5 bases). The V end lost 0 bases, the J end lost 9 bases, and 12 bases lay between the germline ends. The CDR3 length is 13 residues. Germline V gives CDR1 DFQATT, CDR2 SNEGSKA (reference sequence). The CDR3 DNA sequence: TGCAGTGCTAGAGATGGGGCAGGGCTTGAGCAGTTCTTC. It yields the protein CSARDGAGLEQFF.

The J gene is TRBJ1-1, the V gene TRBV5-5; D not resolved. Trimming left V 1 base short and J 0 bases short, with 16 bases between. This CDR3 has 17 residues. Germline V gene data show CDR1 as SGHKS and CDR2 as YYEKEE (reference sequence). This CDR3 reads CASSLSTSGSLNTEAFF. CDR3 bases: TGTGCCAGCAGCTTGTCCACTTCGGGGTCCTTGAACACTGAAGCTTTCTTT. The whole variable domain, remainder taken from reference TRBV5-5 and TRBJ1-1, is DAGVTQSPTHLIKTRGQQVTLRCSPISGHKSVSWYQQVLGQGPQFIFQYYEKEERGRGNFPDRFSARQFPNYSSELNVNALLLGDSALYLCASSLSTSGSLNTEAFFGQGTRLTVV.

This clonotype was counted at least ten times. The chain couples TRBV10-2 to TRBJ2-7; D not resolved. The CDR3 length is 14 residues. V gave up 4 bases and J gave up 4 bases, with 14 bases separating them. Per the germline V gene, CDR1 is WSHSY and CDR2 is SAAADI. The chain's CDR3 is CASSAPRLGYEQYF. The CDR3 coding sequence is TGCGCCAGCAGTGCCCCCCGTTTGGGTTACGAGCAGTACTTC.

This chain links TRBV4-1 with TRBJ2-3, with D hard to call. The V gene's germline CDR1 is MGHRA and CDR2 YSYEKL. The V gene lost 0 bases and the J gene lost 11 bases, with 12 bases spanning the gap. The CDR3 has 13 residues. CDR3 sequence: CASSQEPTAWQYF. Here the CDR3 DNA reads TGCGCCAGCAGCCAAGAACCGACGGCCTGGCAGTATTTT.

The chain employs TRBV28 and TRBJ1-5; TRBD1 aligns across 8 bases. V shed 1 base, J shed 4 bases, and the junction held 3 bases outside the gene matches. CDR3 length: 15 residues. In germline, CDR1 is MDHEN, CDR2 SYDVKM. This chain's CDR3 is CASSLFQGANQPQHF. DNA for the CDR3: TGTGCCAGCAGTTTATTCCAGGGGGCGAATCAGCCCCAGCATTTT.

The CDR3 bases are TGTGCCTGGAGACTGGGAGGTGGGGAGCAGTACTTC. Its protein product is CAWRLGGGEQYF. The rearrangement links TRBV30 to TRBJ2-7, with D possibly being TRBD2 (6 bases). Germline V CDR1 and CDR2: GTSNPN, SVGIG (reference sequence). V dropped 3 bases and J dropped 7 bases, with 13 bases sitting between them. The CDR3 has 12 residues.

This clonotype was picked up one time. The chain is built from TRBV6-6 and TRBJ1-6; D not resolved. The V and J ends lost 1 base and 9 bases respectively, with 4 bases between them. CDR1 and CDR2 from the germline V gene are MNHNY and SVGAGI (reference sequence). This CDR3 is built from 12 residues. The CDR3 nucleotides are TGTGCCAGCAGTTACTGGGGTTCACCCCTCCACTTT. It translates to CASSYWGSPLHF.

The chain uses TRBV4-1 and TRBJ2-2; D may be TRBD1 or TRBD2 (5 bases each). The V and J ends lost 4 bases and 4 bases respectively, with 19 bases between them. The CDR3 extends over 17 amino acids. The germline V gene encodes CDR1 MGHRA and CDR2 YSYEKL. CDR3: CASSRRDPRSGTGELFF. CDR3 DNA sequence: TGCGCCAGCAGCCGCCGGGACCCCCGCAGCGGCACCGGGGAGCTGTTTTTT.

V usage is TRBV14 and J usage is TRBJ2-3; no firm D call. V lost 0 bases and J lost 6, with 7 bases in between. The V gene's germline CDR1 is SGHDN and CDR2 FVKESK. The CDR3 runs to 13 residues. The CDR3, as DNA: TGTGCCAGCAGCCAAGAGTATAGGGATACGCAGTATTTT. It is translated as CASSQEYRDTQYF.

The gene calls are TRBV18 and TRBJ1-6, with a possible D match to TRBD1 (6 bases). In germline, CDR1 is KGHSH, CDR2 LQKENI. This CDR3 is 14 amino acids long. The V and J ends lost 5 bases and 8 bases respectively, with 13 bases between them. Here the CDR3 reads CASSELEGDSPLHF. In DNA, the CDR3 is TGTGCCAGCTCAGAGCTTGAGGGGGATTCACCCCTCCACTTT.

In its sample, this clonotype was seen many times. This rearrangement joins TRBV4-3 to TRBJ2-5, with D perhaps matching TRBD2 (5 bases). Trimming took 2 bases from V and 1 from J, leaving 17 bases between them. The germline gives CDR1 LGHNA, CDR2 YSLEER. The CDR3 extends over 17 amino acids. The CDR3 region has the DNA TGCGCCAGCAGCCAACTCTATTTAGGACTGGGCCAAGAGACCCAGTACTTC. Amino acids: CASSQLYLGLGQETQYF.

This clonotype appeared a few times. The chain employs TRBV18 and TRBJ1-1, with D maybe TRBD1 (5 bases). Trimming removed 4 bases at V and 4 bases at J, with 19 bases between. The CDR3 loop spans 16 amino acids. The V gene's germline CDR1 is KGHSH and CDR2 LQKENI. CDR3 in DNA: TGTGCCAGCTCACTTGGACATTCAGATCCGGGCACTGAAGCTTTCTTT. Translated, it gives CASSLGHSDPGTEAFF.

This clonotype was detected a few times. CDR3 protein: CASSSGTSGVTYYEQYF. The CDR3 region has the DNA TGTGCCAGCAGTAGTGGGACTAGCGGGGTGACATACTACGAGCAGTACTTC. The chain couples TRBV5-4 to TRBJ2-7, with 13 bases aligning to TRBD2. V shed 5 bases, J shed 3 bases, and the junction held 11 bases outside the gene matches. The CDR3 totals 17 residues. Germline V CDR1 and CDR2: SGHNT, YYREEE (reference sequence).

This clonotype was seen many times. The V and J genes are TRBV7-2 and TRBJ2-2; TRBD2 agrees at 7 bases. V trimming: 0 bases; J trimming: 2 bases; junction bases outside the gene matches: 3. The CDR3 consists of 16 residues. Germline-derived CDR1 and CDR2 are SGHTA and FQGNSA. The CDR3 DNA follows: TGTGCCAGCAGCTTAGCATGGGGGGGAAACACCGGGGAGCTGTTTTTT. This encodes CASSLAWGGNTGELFF.

This clonotype was picked up a small number of times. V usage is TRBV5-1 and J usage is TRBJ1-2, with TRBD1 matching over 7 bases. The germline V gene has CDR1 SGHRS and CDR2 YFSETQ. V lost 3 bases to trimming and J lost 8 bases; unmatched junction nucleotides: 7. This CDR3 comprises 13 residues. CDR3 loop: CASSSGGGDGYTF. The CDR3 DNA reads TGCGCCAGCAGCTCAGGGGGTGGTGACGGCTACACCTTC.

This clonotype was seen a single time. The chain is built from TRBV7-2 and TRBJ2-2; weak D call: TRBD1 (5 bases). Trimming removed 1 base at V and 7 bases at J, with 10 bases between. CDR3 length: 14 amino acids. Germline CDR1 reads SGHTA; CDR2 reads FQGNSA. The CDR3 nucleotides are TGTGCCAGCAGCTTAGGGACACTCCTCGGGGAGCTGTTTTTT. Protein product: CASSLGTLLGELFF.

V gene TRBV5-1 combines with J gene TRBJ2-2; 7 bases fit TRBD1. Germline V gene data show CDR1 as SGHRS and CDR2 as YFSETQ. V lost 6 bases and J lost 2; bases outside the gene matches: 7. The CDR3 has 15 residues. As DNA, the CDR3 is TGCGCCAGCAAGCCTCAGGGGGATAACACCGGGGAGCTGTTTTTT. The encoded protein is CASKPQGDNTGELFF.

This clonotype was counted between two and nine times. V gene TRBV25-1 combines with J gene TRBJ1-4, with D perhaps matching TRBD1 (6 bases). The CDR3 has 15 residues. From germline, CDR1 is MGHDK and CDR2 SYGVNS. The germline V and J ends were trimmed by 3 bases and 5 bases, with 13 bases remaining between them. The CDR3 protein is CASSDLGGGNEKLFF. CDR3 DNA: TGTGCCAGCAGTGATCTGGGGGGCGGGAATGAAAAACTGTTTTTT.

This clonotype appeared a few times. This rearrangement joins TRBV20-1 to TRBJ2-5, with TRBD1 matching 7 bases. Germline assignment: CDR1 DFQATT and CDR2 SNEGSKA (reference sequence). The ends lost 2 bases at V and 4 bases at J; junction bases unmatched: 10. There are 15 residues in the CDR3. The CDR3 coding sequence is TGCAGTGCTAGAAGACAGGGCGGTTTTGTAGAGACCCAGTACTTC. Encoded protein: CSARRQGGFVETQYF.

The chain carries TRBV20-1 and TRBJ2-3; maybe TRBD1 (6 bases). V lost 2 bases and J 1 base, leaving 16 bases between the germline ends. Germline V lookup: CDR1 DFQATT, CDR2 SNEGSKA (reference sequence). The CDR3 sequence is 16 residues long. CDR3 region: CSARPRGWFGTDTQYF. The CDR3 DNA reads as TGCAGTGCTAGACCCAGGGGTTGGTTCGGCACAGATACGCAGTATTTT.

The chain has TRBV7-9 and TRBJ2-3; no firm D call. The CDR3 consists of 13 residues. Germline lookup yields CDR1 SEHNR and CDR2 FQNEAQ (reference sequence). Trimming pared 6 bases from V and 4 bases from J, leaving 11 bases between. The CDR3 protein is CASSSPWADTQYF. CDR3 DNA sequence: TGTGCCAGCAGTTCTCCGTGGGCAGATACGCAGTATTTT. Using reference TRBV7-9 and TRBJ2-3 for the parts outside the CDR3, the full variable domain is DTGVSQNPRHKITKRGQNVTFRCDPISEHNRLYWYRQTLGQGPEFLTYFQNEAQLEKSRLLSDRFSAERPKGSFSTLEIQRTEQGDSAMYLCASSSPWADTQYFGPGTRLTVL.

The chain is built from TRBV24-1 and TRBJ2-3; a possible D gene is TRBD1 (5 bases). The CDR3 loop spans 15 amino acids. Germline loops: CDR1 KGHDR, CDR2 SFDVKD. V was pared by 5 bases and J by 5 bases, with 16 bases between. The CDR3 is CATSAGSGKGDTQYF. The CDR3 DNA is TGTGCCACCAGTGCCGGTTCAGGGAAGGGAGATACGCAGTATTTT.

This chain links TRBV7-9 with TRBJ2-4; 9 bases line up with TRBD2. The CDR3 has 13 residues. The germline CDR1 and CDR2 sequences are SEHNR and FQNEAQ (reference sequence). V was pared by 11 bases and J by 5 bases, with 7 bases of the junction left unmatched. For the CDR3, the DNA is TGTGCCGTGCGGGAGGGGGCCGAAAACATTCAGTACTTC. Its protein product is CAVREGAENIQYF.

This clonotype has only a few counts. V is TRBV13 and J is TRBJ2-5; 10 nucleotides agree with TRBD1. This CDR3 is built from 15 residues. The V segment lost 0 bases and the J segment 5 bases; nucleotides outside the gene matches: 3. Looked up from germline, CDR1 is PRHDT and CDR2 is FYEKMQ (reference sequence). CDR3 coding DNA: TGTGCCAGCAGCTTAGGAGGGACAGGGGTCGAGACCCAGTACTTC. Its protein is CASSLGGTGVETQYF.

V and J are TRBV2 and TRBJ2-4, with 12 positions matching TRBD2. J was trimmed by 9 bases and V by 5 bases; bases with no gene match: 8. Germline V gene data show CDR1 as SNHLY and CDR2 as FYNNEI. This CDR3 region has 15 residues. The CDR3 DNA is TGTGCCAGCAGTCGCTCCACTAGCGGGGGGACCATTCAGTACTTC. Translation: CASSRSTSGGTIQYF.

The J gene is TRBJ2-3, the V gene TRBV24-1; no firm D call. V was trimmed by 9 bases and J by 2 bases, leaving 8 bases between them. The length of the CDR3 is 12 residues. CDR1 and CDR2 from the germline V gene are KGHDR and SFDVKD. CDR3 in amino acids: CATQKDTDTQYF. In DNA, the CDR3 is TGTGCCACCCAGAAGGACACAGATACGCAGTATTTT.

This chain connects TRBV18 to TRBJ2-7; D may match TRBD1 or TRBD2 (5 bases each). V lost 3 bases to trimming and J lost 3 bases, with 15 bases between them. The CDR3 is made up of 15 amino acids. CDR1 and CDR2 from the germline V gene are KGHSH and LQKENI. CDR3 region: CASSPPRDPIYEQYF. The CDR3 DNA sequence: TGTGCCAGCTCACCCCCCAGGGACCCCATCTACGAGCAGTACTTC. Looking up the rest from reference TRBV18 and TRBJ2-7 gives the full variable domain: NAGVMQNPRHLVRRRGQEARLRCSPMKGHSHVYWYRQLPEEGLKFMVYLQKENIIDESGMPKERFSAEFPKEGPSILRIQQVVRGDSAAYFCASSPPRDPIYEQYFGPGTRLTVT.

This clonotype appeared a few times. This sequence joins TRBV7-2 and TRBJ2-7; D possibly corresponds to TRBD2 (5 bases). V was clipped by 4 bases and J by 7 bases, with 14 bases between them. CDR1 is SGHTA and CDR2 is FQGNSA in the germline V gene. The CDR3 runs to 13 residues. The CDR3 sequence: CASSSRRGSEQYV. In nucleotides, the CDR3 is TGTGCCAGCAGCTCGCGTCGGGGAAGTGAGCAGTACGTC.